Listed below are T cell receptor beta chains from one sample, sequenced in a study of blood T cells in healthy people across ages. TCRdb reanalysed the 5' RACE reads using MiXCR and keeps one entry per CDR3 protein. The sample records under 2,000,000 distinct CDR3 sequences, 40% to 55% being singletons. Sequencing was carried out using blood. The receptor source for this set is a middle-aged woman in good health. CDR3s include the opening cysteine and the closing phenylalanine or tryptophan. The D gene is left open where the match is weak. Size tells how often a clone was seen (once, few, many) or the class of an expanded clone, and some rows leave it out.

V gene,clone size,D gene,J gene,CDR3 protein,CDR3 DNA
TRBV7-2,few,TRBD1,TRBJ2-5,CASSLEKRGRVWEQYF,TGTGCCAGCAGCTTAGAAAAGAGGGGGCGCGTATGGGAGCAGTACTTC
TRBV5-5,few,TRBD1,TRBJ2-1,CASSSTGDRGREQFF,TGTGCCAGCAGCTCGACTGGGGACAGGGGAAGAGAGCAGTTCTTC
TRBV3-1,NA,NA,TRBJ2-1,CASSQVGSTTGQFF,TGTGCCAGCAGCCAAGTAGGATCCACCACGGGGCAGTTCTTC
TRBV9,few,TRBD2,TRBJ2-5,CASSAVLAGIEETQYF,TGTGCCAGCAGCGCCGTTCTAGCGGGGATAGAAGAGACCCAGTACTTC
TRBV20-1,few,NA,TRBJ1-2,CSARGAGSTNYGYTF,TGCAGTGCTAGAGGGGCAGGGAGTACTAACTATGGCTACACCTTC
TRBV5-6,once,NA,TRBJ2-7,CASSLGTWGNEQYF,TGTGCCAGCAGCTTGGGGACCTGGGGGAACGAGCAGTACTTC
TRBV7-3,many,TRBD2,TRBJ2-5,CASSRLAGGGQETQYF,TGTGCCAGCAGCCGACTAGCGGGGGGGGGTCAAGAGACCCAGTACTTC
TRBV2,NA,NA,TRBJ1-2,CASSEADGYGYTF,TGTGCCAGCAGTGAAGCGGATGGCTATGGCTACACCTTC
TRBV14,NA,NA,TRBJ2-4,CASSERTGRSAKNIQYF,TGTGCCAGCAGCGAAAGGACGGGAAGGTCGGCCAAAAACATTCAGTACTTC
TRBV2,NA,NA,TRBJ2-4,CATKQGGGGDIQYF,TGTGCCACTAAACAGGGAGGGGGCGGTGACATTCAGTACTTC
TRBV10-3,NA,NA,TRBJ2-7,CAISREMDYEQYF,TGTGCCATCAGCCGGGAGATGGACTACGAGCAGTACTTC
TRBV29-1,NA,TRBD2,TRBJ2-7,CSVEDLSGGGYEQYF,TGCAGCGTTGAAGATCTGAGCGGGGGTGGTTACGAGCAGTACTTC
TRBV12-3/TRBV12-4,NA,NA,TRBJ2-1,CASSLAKAVPDQFF,TGTGCCAGCAGTTTAGCGAAGGCGGTTCCGGATCAGTTCTTC
TRBV12-3/TRBV12-4,few,TRBD2,TRBJ2-3,CASSLSGGFRDTQYF,TGTGCCAGCAGCCTTAGCGGGGGGTTCAGAGATACGCAGTATTTT
TRBV6-5,NA,TRBD1,TRBJ1-2,CASTRTGGYNGYTF,TGTGCCAGTACCAGGACAGGGGGCTATAATGGCTACACCTTC
TRBV27,few,NA,TRBJ2-5,CASSVPGGTQYF,TGTGCCAGCAGTGTCCCCGGGGGGACCCAGTACTTC
TRBV29-1,few,TRBD2,TRBJ2-1,CSVEGLAGEQFF,TGCAGCGTTGAAGGACTAGCCGGTGAGCAGTTCTTC
TRBV7-2,many,NA,TRBJ1-4,CASSPGLQGPNEKLFF,TGTGCCAGCAGCCCCGGACTGCAAGGCCCTAATGAAAAACTGTTTTTT
TRBV9,NA,NA,TRBJ1-5,CASSVGGSAPEPQHF,TGTGCCAGCAGCGTAGGAGGCAGCGCCCCGGAGCCCCAGCATTTT
TRBV5-6,NA,NA,TRBJ2-1,CASSFRGPEQFF,TGTGCCAGCAGCTTTAGAGGGCCCGAGCAGTTCTTC
TRBV4-2,NA,NA,TRBJ1-5,CASSQDATGRIPQHF,TGTGCCAGCAGCCAAGATGCTACGGGGCGCATTCCCCAGCATTTT
TRBV5-1,NA,NA,TRBJ2-3,CASSLAGVQYF,TGCGCCAGCAGCTTGGCCGGCGTGCAGTATTTT
TRBV24-1,NA,NA,TRBJ2-1,CATNSAEINEQFF,TGTGCCACCAATTCGGCGGAGATTAATGAGCAGTTCTTC
TRBV20-1,NA,TRBD2,TRBJ2-3,CSSAGGPDTQYF,TGCAGTTCAGCGGGGGGCCCTGATACGCAGTATTTT
TRBV27,NA,TRBD1,TRBJ1-6,CASSLRPGQGHNSPLHF,TGTGCCAGCAGTTTACGACCGGGACAGGGTCATAATTCACCCCTCCACTTT
TRBV12-3/TRBV12-4,NA,TRBD1,TRBJ2-7,CASSMYRGSSYEQYF,TGTGCCAGCAGTATGTACAGGGGTAGCTCCTACGAGCAGTACTTC
TRBV4-1,few,NA,TRBJ2-3,CASSQDWRDTDTQYF,TGCGCCAGCAGCCAAGATTGGCGGGACACAGATACGCAGTATTTT
TRBV20-1,NA,NA,TRBJ2-4,CSARVRTLAKNIQYF,TGCAGTGCTAGGGTCAGGACCCTAGCCAAAAACATTCAGTACTTC
TRBV28,NA,TRBD2,TRBJ2-1,CASSLSSSGGAGYNEQFF,TGTGCCAGCAGTTTATCCTCTAGCGGGGGGGCCGGATACAATGAGCAGTTCTTC
TRBV9,NA,NA,TRBJ1-4,CASSPRQELNEKLFF,TGTGCCAGCAGCCCGCGACAGGAACTTAATGAAAAACTGTTTTTT
TRBV7-2,few,NA,TRBJ1-6,CASSSSDPPLHF,TGTGCCAGCAGCTCTAGCGATCCACCCCTCCACTTT
TRBV7-9,NA,TRBD1,TRBJ2-7,CASSAGTGQYF,TGTGCCAGCAGCGCAGGGACAGGGCAGTACTTC
TRBV9,NA,TRBD2,TRBJ2-3,CASSVDLAGADTQYF,TGTGCCAGCAGCGTAGACCTAGCGGGGGCAGATACGCAGTATTTT
TRBV20-1,few,TRBD1,TRBJ1-1,CSAAQGAEAFF,TGCAGTGCAGCGCAGGGGGCTGAAGCTTTCTTT
TRBV4-1,NA,NA,TRBJ2-5,CASSQGRGWYNEQYF,TGCGCCAGCAGCCAAGGGAGAGGGTGGTACAATGAGCAGTACTTC
TRBV20-1,NA,NA,TRBJ2-5,CSAEGKETQYF,TGCAGTGCTGAGGGAAAAGAGACCCAGTACTTC
TRBV12-3/TRBV12-4,NA,TRBD1,TRBJ1-2,CASSFKKGAVSGHTF,TGTGCCAGCAGTTTTAAGAAGGGGGCTGTAAGTGGCCACACCTTC
TRBV20-1,NA,TRBD1,TRBJ1-2,CSAYRGRDYGYTF,TGCAGTGCTTACAGGGGTCGCGACTATGGCTACACCTTC
TRBV2,few,TRBD1,TRBJ2-3,CASQSQGATDTQYF,TGTGCCAGCCAAAGTCAGGGGGCAACAGATACGCAGTATTTT
TRBV6-5,NA,NA,TRBJ2-5,CASRQGPGETQYF,TGTGCCAGCAGACAGGGTCCAGGAGAGACCCAGTACTTC
TRBV4-2,NA,NA,TRBJ2-3,CASSQDIGVGGSTDTQYF,TGTGCCAGCAGCCAAGATATTGGGGTTGGGGGGAGCACAGATACGCAGTATTTT